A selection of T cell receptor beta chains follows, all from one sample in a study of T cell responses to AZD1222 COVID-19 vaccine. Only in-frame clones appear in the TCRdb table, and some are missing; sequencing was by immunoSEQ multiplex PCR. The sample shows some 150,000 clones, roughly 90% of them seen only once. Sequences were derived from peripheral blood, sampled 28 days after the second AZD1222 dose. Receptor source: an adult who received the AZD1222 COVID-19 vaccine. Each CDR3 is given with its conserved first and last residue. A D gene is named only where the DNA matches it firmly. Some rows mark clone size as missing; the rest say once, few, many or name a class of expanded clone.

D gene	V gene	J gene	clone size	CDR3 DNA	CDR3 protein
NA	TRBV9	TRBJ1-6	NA	TGTGCCAGCAGCGTGGGTAAAGGGGCCGGCCGTGCAGAACCCCTCCACTTT	CASSVGKGAGRAEPLHF
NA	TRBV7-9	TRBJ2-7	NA	TGTGCCAGCAGCTGGGACAACTACGAGCAGTACTTC	CASSWDNYEQYF
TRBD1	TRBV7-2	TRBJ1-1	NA	TGTGCCAGCAGCTCGACAGGGGCGAACACTGAAGCTTTCTTT	CASSSTGANTEAFF
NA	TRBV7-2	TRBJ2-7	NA	TGTGCCAGCAGCTTAGCGGGGTACCCCACCTACGAGCAGTACTTC	CASSLAGYPTYEQYF
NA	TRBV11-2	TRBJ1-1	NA	TGTGCCACCTCGGACGGATTGAACACTGAAGCTTTCTTT	CATSDGLNTEAFF
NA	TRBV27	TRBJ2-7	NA	TGTGCCAGCAGTTTGGGCTACGAGCAGTACTTC	CASSLGYEQYF
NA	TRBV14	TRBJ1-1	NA	TGTGCCAGCAGCCCGATCCGCCGGCGCACTGAAGCTTTCTTT	CASSPIRRRTEAFF
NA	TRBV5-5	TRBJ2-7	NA	TGTGCCAGCAGCTTGGTGGGGGACCTTGGGAGTGAGCAGTACTTC	CASSLVGDLGSEQYF
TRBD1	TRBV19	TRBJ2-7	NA	TGTGCCAGCACGGGGACAGGGGGCACCGAGCAGTACTTC	CASTGTGGTEQYF
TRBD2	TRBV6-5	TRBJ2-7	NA	TGTGCCAGCAGCCTAGCGGGACTAACTGAATCGGGGCAGTACTTC	CASSLAGLTESGQYF
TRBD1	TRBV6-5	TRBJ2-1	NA	TGTGCCAGCAGTTACTACTACGGGACAGGGGGATATGAGCAGTTCTTC	CASSYYYGTGGYEQFF
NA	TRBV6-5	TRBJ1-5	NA	TGTGCCAGCAGACCCCCGGGACGGCCCGATCAGCCCCAGCATTTT	CASRPPGRPDQPQHF
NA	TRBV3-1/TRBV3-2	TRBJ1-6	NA	TGTGCCAGCAGCCAAGTTGCGGGGACGACACCCCTCCACTTT	CASSQVAGTTPLHF
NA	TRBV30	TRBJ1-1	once	TGTGCCTGGAGTGAAAAACGAGGGGCAGGCACTGAAGCTTTCTTT	CAWSEKRGAGTEAFF
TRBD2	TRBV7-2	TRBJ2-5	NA	TGTGCCAGCAGCTTAGTTTTCGGACTAGCGGGAGATACCCAGTACTTC	CASSLVFGLAGDTQYF
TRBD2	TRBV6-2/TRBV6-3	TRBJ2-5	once	TGTGCCAGCAGTCTGGGACTAGCGGCCACGTTCGGTGAGACCCAGTACTTC	CASSLGLAATFGETQYF
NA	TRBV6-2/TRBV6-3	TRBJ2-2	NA	TGTGCCAGCAGTTGGGTTGCCGGGGAGCTGTTTTTT	CASSWVAGELFF
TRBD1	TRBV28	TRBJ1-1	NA	TGTGCCAGCACCGACTCGACAGGGGGCCGGATAGCTTTCTTT	CASTDSTGGRIAFF
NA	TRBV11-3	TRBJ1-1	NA	TGTGCCAGCAGCTTGGGCCAGGATTCTGAAGCTTTCTTT	CASSLGQDSEAFF
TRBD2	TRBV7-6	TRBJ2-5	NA	TGTGCCAGCAGCTCAGCGGTCAGCGGGAGGGCCTCGGAGACCCAGTACTTC	CASSSAVSGRASETQYF